Listed below are T cell receptor beta chains from one sample, sequenced in a study of Graves' ophthalmopathy and Graves' hyperthyroidism. MiXCR, run by TCRdb on the multiplex PCR reads, gives a single entry per CDR3 protein. The sample records roughly 1.1 million distinct CDR3 sequences, less than 45% being singletons. The sample was peripheral blood or thyroid tissue (not recorded which). The receptor source for this set is an adult man with Graves' hyperthyroidism. The CDR3 runs from the conserved cysteine through the conserved F or W. D genes are given only for firm matches. Expanded clones are given a class, and other clones once, few, many or no size at all.

clone_size	cdr3_length	j_call	d_call	v_call	cdr3_nt	cdr3_aa
many	12	TRBJ2-7	-	TRBV20-1	TGCAGTGCTACAGCAACAAACTACGAGCAGTACTTC	CSATATNYEQYF
few	15	TRBJ2-7	-	TRBV20-1	TGCAGTGCTGGGGACACGGGACTAAGGCCTACGAAGCAGTACTTC	CSAGDTGLRPTKQYF
-	17	TRBJ2-2	-	TRBV25-1	TGTGCCTGGAGTAGGAGGACGGGGGGCTCGAACACCGGGGAGCTGTTTTTT	CAWSRRTGGSNTGELFF
many	12	TRBJ2-7	-	TRBV7-9	TGTGCCAGCAGCTTACAGGGGGGCGAGCAGTACTTC	CASSLQGGEQYF
many	13	TRBJ2-5	-	TRBV28	TGTGCCAGCAGTAAAGTGAACCAAGAGACCCAGTACTTC	CASSKVNQETQYF
many	14	TRBJ1-2	TRBD1	TRBV19	TGTGCCAGTAGTACAAACCGGGACAGGGGAGTCCACACCTTC	CASSTNRDRGVHTF
few	17	TRBJ1-6	TRBD1	TRBV5-1	TGCGCCAGCAGCTTGACCGCGACTGGGACAGCCAATTCACCCCTCCACTTT	CASSLTATGTANSPLHF
few	18	TRBJ2-6	TRBD1	TRBV4-2	TGTGCCAGCAGCCGCCCCGGGACAGGGAGCTCTGGGGCCAACGTCCTGACTTTC	CASSRPGTGSSGANVLTF
-	15	TRBJ2-7	TRBD1	TRBV29-1	TGCAGCGTTGTTTCAGGACAGGACAACTCCTACGAGCAGTACTTC	CSVVSGQDNSYEQYF
many	18	TRBJ1-2	-	TRBV9	TGTGCCAGCAGCGCGCCTTATGGGAACCGCCTTAAGGGAAATGGCTACACCTTC	CASSAPYGNRLKGNGYTF
-	14	TRBJ1-1	-	TRBV6-5	TGTGCCAGCAGAGTGAGTACCTTGAACACTGAAGCTTTCTTT	CASRVSTLNTEAFF
many	14	TRBJ1-6	-	TRBV5-6	TGTGCCAGCAGCTTGGGCCGACATAATTCACCCCTCCACTTT	CASSLGRHNSPLHF
-	14	TRBJ1-1	-	TRBV19	TGTGCCTGGAGCGCCGAGGAGGTGAACACTGAAGCTTTCTTT	CAWSAEEVNTEAFF
many	15	TRBJ1-1	-	TRBV10-3	TGTGCCATCAGTGGGAGAGAGGGTGGGAACACTGAAGCTTTCTTT	CAISGREGGNTEAFF
many	13	TRBJ1-5	-	TRBV24-1	TGTGCCACCAGTGACTCTACGTCCCGGCCCCAGCATTTT	CATSDSTSRPQHF
few	15	TRBJ2-7	-	TRBV18	TGTGCCAGCTCACACCCGGACATGGGATCCTACGAGCAGTACTTC	CASSHPDMGSYEQYF
-	13	TRBJ2-5	-	TRBV25-1	TGTGCCAGCAGTGCGGGGGCGTGGGAGACCCAGTACTTC	CASSAGAWETQYF
many	18	TRBJ1-2	TRBD1	TRBV7-9	TGTGCCAGCAGCAAACCGGACAGGGGGTTCTTCTACCCCTATGGCTACACCTTC	CASSKPDRGFFYPYGYTF
many	15	TRBJ1-1	-	TRBV19	TGTGCCAGTAGTATGAGCCGATTTTTGAACACTGAAGCTTTCTTT	CASSMSRFLNTEAFF
many	13	TRBJ2-7	-	TRBV12-3/TRBV12-4	TGTGCCAGCAGTTTCGCCAGGGGCGGAGAGCAGTACTTC	CASSFARGGEQYF
many	15	TRBJ1-2	-	TRBV5-5	TGTGCCAGCACCCTCGGTGGGCCTGGTAGAGGTGGCTACACCTTC	CASTLGGPGRGGYTF
-	14	TRBJ2-7	-	TRBV6-5	TGTGCCAGCAGTTACTCCGGCATATCCTACGAGCAGTACTTC	CASSYSGISYEQYF
-	15	TRBJ2-2	-	TRBV20-1	TGCAGTGCTAGAGCCGGGGGTACAGCTAGCGGGGAGCTGTTTTTT	CSARAGGTASGELFF
many	12	TRBJ2-5	-	TRBV12-3/TRBV12-4	TGTGCCAGCACGTATGTACCGGAGACCCAGTACTTC	CASTYVPETQYF
few	15	TRBJ2-7	TRBD2	TRBV7-3	TGTGCCAGCAGCTTAGAGCTAGCGGGAGAAGACGAGCAGTACTTC	CASSLELAGEDEQYF
few	14	TRBJ1-2	-	TRBV20-1	TGCAGTGCAGAAGGGACCATTTTTAACTATGGCTACACCTTC	CSAEGTIFNYGYTF
-	16	TRBJ1-5	-	TRBV19	TGTGCCAGTAGTACCAGGATCGGGGTTAGCAATCAGCCCCAGCATTTT	CASSTRIGVSNQPQHF
few	11	TRBJ1-1	-	TRBV6-5	TGTGCCAGCAGTGACGACAGTAGAACTTTCTTT	CASSDDSRTFF
few	16	TRBJ2-6	TRBD1	TRBV5-6	TGTGCCAGCAGCCCGACAGGGGGCGCTGGGGCCAACGTCCTGACTTTC	CASSPTGGAGANVLTF
many	13	TRBJ2-5	-	TRBV29-1	TGCAGCGTCTGGACTAGAAGGGGGGAGACCCAGTACTTC	CSVWTRRGETQYF
-	11	TRBJ1-6	-	TRBV10-3	TGTGCCATCAGTTACGGCTCACCCCTCCACTTT	CAISYGSPLHF
many	13	TRBJ2-5	TRBD1	TRBV20-1	TGCAGTGCTAGTGGGACAGATCAAGAGACCCAGTACTTC	CSASGTDQETQYF
-	18	TRBJ2-2	TRBD2	TRBV20-1	TGCAGTGCTAGAGGCTTACTAGCGGGAGCTTCGAACACCGGGGAGCTGTTTTTT	CSARGLLAGASNTGELFF
few	18	TRBJ1-2	-	TRBV7-2	TGTGCCAGCAGCTTAGCCCCGGGGTACCGAATTACTAACTATGGCTACACCTTC	CASSLAPGYRITNYGYTF
-	12	TRBJ2-7	-	TRBV20-1	TGCAGTGCTAGTCGAACTGACTACGAGCAGTACTTC	CSASRTDYEQYF
-	15	TRBJ2-7	-	TRBV7-2	TGTGCCAGCAGTTCCGAGGGGATTCTCTTTTACGAGCAGTACTTC	CASSSEGILFYEQYF
many	18	TRBJ1-6	TRBD1	TRBV9	TGTGCCAGCAGCGTAGGCGCCGAGACAGGGGCCCGTGTCTCACCCCTCCACTTT	CASSVGAETGARVSPLHF
-	17	TRBJ2-2	TRBD1	TRBV14	TGTGCCAGCAGCCAGCTGTCCGGACAGGGTTCCACCGGGGAGCTGTTTTTT	CASSQLSGQGSTGELFF
-	15	TRBJ1-5	TRBD1	TRBV20-1	TGCAGTGCCGCCGGGACAGGGGGAAGCCAAGAGACCCAGCATTTT	CSAAGTGGSQETQHF
-	14	TRBJ2-2	-	TRBV10-3	TGTGCCAGCAAAAGAGCTAGAAACACCGGGGAGCTGTTTTTT	CASKRARNTGELFF
-	15	TRBJ1-3	-	TRBV13	TGTGCCAGCAGCTCAACAGGTATCTCTGGAAACACCATATATTTT	CASSSTGISGNTIYF